This entry features one T cell receptor beta chain sequence. Its antigen is not identified. The data stem from a study of siplizumab effects on memory and regulatory T cells. Broader study findings: Naive T cells were seen as more diverse than memory cells and as major alloresponse contributors.

Sequenced by immunoSEQ multiplex PCR; TCRdb stores in-frame clones only, minus some. Among approximately 120,000 clones, under 95% were seen once, and the ten largest hold about 0.7%. In germline, CDR1 is WNHNN, CDR2 SYGVQD (reference sequence). CDR3 length equals 14 residues. J was trimmed by 8 bases and V by 6 bases; bases with no gene match: 8. Specimen: Tregs sorted from blood. The chain couples TRBV10-1 to TRBJ2-2; TRBD2 matches 8 bases. This sequence was found in a human donor in good health. CDR3 sequence reads: CASRPGGPSGELFF. In nucleotides, the CDR3 is TGCGCCAGCAGACCGGGAGGGCCATCTGGGGAGCTGTTTTTT.